This is a list of T cell receptor beta chains from one sample in a study of neoadjuvant anti-PD-1 for oral cavity cancer. Some clones are missing from TCRdb's copy, which holds only in-frame ones; the method was immunoSEQ multiplex PCR. Among 55,000 to 80,000 clones, around 88% were seen once, and the ten largest hold about 3.4%. This material consisted of PBMCs, taken before nivolumab (anti-PD-1) treatment. The source of these receptors is a person between 40 and 85 years old with oral cavity squamous cell carcinoma. Both conserved end residues are part of each CDR3. A D gene is named only where the DNA matches it firmly. For some rows the clone size is stated as once, few or many, or as a class when expanded; others skip it.

j_gene,abundance,d_gene,v_gene,CDR3nt,CDR3aa
TRBJ2-3,-,-,TRBV19,TGTGCCAGTAGTACCGGACAGATTAGCACAGATACGCAGTATTTT,CASSTGQISTDTQYF
TRBJ1-5,-,-,TRBV30,TGTGCCTGGAGTGTTGGGCAACATCAGCCCCAGCATTTT,CAWSVGQHQPQHF
TRBJ2-3,-,-,TRBV2,TGTGCCAGCAGTGTCGGGGATACGCAGTATTTT,CASSVGDTQYF
TRBJ2-7,-,-,TRBV27,TGTGCCAGCAGTTTCAAGGCGTACTACGAGCAGTACTTC,CASSFKAYYEQYF
TRBJ1-5,-,-,TRBV4-1,TGCGCCAGCAGCCAAGGATCGAACAGACCCGGCGGGCCCCAGCATTTT,CASSQGSNRPGGPQHF
TRBJ1-4,-,-,TRBV27,TGTGCCAGCAGTTTATGGGATGGTGAAAAACTGTTTTTT,CASSLWDGEKLFF
TRBJ2-7,-,TRBD1,TRBV28,TGTGCCAGCAGCATCCCGACAGGGGTCTACGAGCAGTACTTC,CASSIPTGVYEQYF
TRBJ1-5,-,-,TRBV30,TGTGCCTGGACTGGGGGAGTAGGCAATCAGCCCCAGCATTTT,CAWTGGVGNQPQHF
TRBJ2-3,-,-,TRBV29-1,TGCAGCGCTGGGACTAGCACAGATACGCAGTATTTT,CSAGTSTDTQYF
TRBJ2-7,few,TRBD1,TRBV7-9,TGTGCCAGCAGCACCTTGACAGGGGGCCCCTACGAGCAGTACTTC,CASSTLTGGPYEQYF
TRBJ2-7,-,-,TRBV7-6,TGTGCCAGCAGCTTGAGCTCCTACGAGCAGTACTTC,CASSLSSYEQYF
TRBJ1-3,many,TRBD1,TRBV6-1,TGTGCCAGCGACAGGGGGTTATCTGGAAACACCATATATTTT,CASDRGLSGNTIYF
TRBJ1-5,-,-,TRBV9,TGTGCCAGCAGCGTAGCGGACACTTATCAGCCCCAGCATTTT,CASSVADTYQPQHF
TRBJ1-5,-,-,TRBV5-6,TGTGCCAGTCAGGAGCCAGATCAGCCCCAGCATTTT,CASQEPDQPQHF
TRBJ1-1,-,-,TRBV6-5,TGTGCCAGCAGTCCCCCCGGGCCAAGGTTCACTGAAGCTTTCTTT,CASSPPGPRFTEAFF
TRBJ1-1,-,TRBD1,TRBV14,TGTGCCAGCAGCCGCCAGGGGACAGGGGGATCTTTCTTT,CASSRQGTGGSFF
TRBJ2-2,-,-,TRBV5-1,TGCGCCAGCAGCTCAGGGGCGTTGGGCACCGGGGAGCTGTTTTTT,CASSSGALGTGELFF
TRBJ1-4,few,TRBD1,TRBV5-4,TGTGCCAGCAGCAATCCGGGACAGGGGACGGTTGAAAAACTGTTTTTT,CASSNPGQGTVEKLFF
TRBJ2-3,once,TRBD2,TRBV7-3,TGTGCCAGCAGCCGCGGACTAGCGGGGGATGGCACTACGCAGTATTTT,CASSRGLAGDGTTQYF
TRBJ2-3,-,-,TRBV10-3,TGTGCCATCAGGGAGCGGCCTAGCACAGATACGCAGTATTTT,CAIRERPSTDTQYF
TRBJ1-5,few,-,TRBV5-1,TGCGCCAGCAGTTTGACAGTTGACAAAAATCAGCCCCAGCATTTT,CASSLTVDKNQPQHF
TRBJ1-1,-,-,TRBV6-5,TGTGCCAGCAACAGGGCTATGCCGAACACTGAAGCTTTCTTT,CASNRAMPNTEAFF